This TCR beta chain was profiled in a study of T cell responses to AZD1222 COVID-19 vaccine. Study-wide results and limits: Two AZD1222 administrations were followed by greater Spike-specific TCR breadth and depth.

Profiling relied on immunoSEQ multiplex PCR, and the TCRdb table lists in-frame clones only, not all of them. The sample has some 180,000 clones; more than 90% are singletons. This CDR3 has 15 residues. Between the trimmed V and J ends, which lost 3 bases and 5 bases, there was a span of 13 bases. The V gene's germline CDR1 is MNHEY and CDR2 SVGAGI. As to this clone: Its cognate antigen is unknown.

The sequences come from peripheral blood, collected on day 0 of AZD1222 vaccination. The receptor's source is an adult in good health. The chain has TRBV6-5 and TRBJ1-4; D remains ambiguous. The CDR3 protein is CASSYSRMGNEKLFF. The DNA for the CDR3 is TGTGCCAGCAGTTATTCCAGGATGGGAAATGAAAAACTGTTTTTT.